This passage covers 23 T cell receptor beta chains from one sample sequenced in a study of cytomegalovirus exposure and HLA in healthy donors. With 60 Vbeta and 13 Jbeta primers, the PCR was carried out. Profiling relied on immunoSEQ multiplex PCR, and the TCRdb table lists in-frame clones only, not all of them. Of some 210,000 clones listed, 87% are singletons. The sequencing input was PBMCs. The receptors were sampled from a man younger than 45 in good health and CMV-seronegative.

This rearrangement joins TRBV19 to TRBJ2-4, with 8 bases fitting TRBD1. This CDR3 is built from 13 residues. Trimming cost V 4 bases and J 8 bases; bases outside gene matches: 4. CDR1 is LNHDA, CDR2 SQIVND, per germline (reference sequence). CDR3 amino acids: CASSKTGGDIQYF. The CDR3 DNA sequence: TGTGCCAGTAGTAAAACAGGGGGAGACATTCAGTACTTC.

This chain connects TRBV2 to TRBJ1-2, with 7 bases identical to TRBD1. This CDR3 comprises 13 residues. CDR1 and CDR2 from the germline V gene are SNHLY and FYNNEI. V lost 6 bases, J lost 2 bases, and 3 bases stayed unmatched. CDR3 sequence (DNA): TGTGCCAGCAGAGCGACAGGGAACTATGGCTACACCTTC. This translates into CASRATGNYGYTF.

The CDR3 DNA sequence: TGTGCCAGCAGTGAGATGAGCGCCCCTGGAGGGTTCTTC. This translates into CASSEMSAPGGFF. The gene calls are TRBV2 and TRBJ2-1, with TRBD2 as a possible D gene (5 bases). Germline V lookup: CDR1 SNHLY, CDR2 FYNNEI. The CDR3 has 13 amino acids. The germline V and J ends were trimmed by 3 bases and 15 bases, with 18 bases remaining between them.

The rearrangement links TRBV25-1 to TRBJ2-7; 7 bases match TRBD2. The ends lost 7 bases at V and 1 base at J; junction bases unmatched: 1. Germline loops: CDR1 MGHDK, CDR2 SYGVNS. This CDR3 comprises 12 residues. The CDR3 sequence is CASIGGSYEQYF. Written as DNA, the CDR3 is TGTGCCAGCATCGGGGGGTCCTACGAGCAGTACTTC.

The V and J genes are TRBV11-2 and TRBJ1-1, with D uncertain. Germline CDR1 SGHAT, CDR2 FQNNGV. CDR3 length equals 13 residues. V was cut by 2 bases and J by 5 bases, with 9 bases left in between. The CDR3 sequence is CASSLPLETEAFF. Here the CDR3 DNA reads TGTGCCAGCAGCTTACCATTAGAGACTGAAGCTTTCTTT.

The chain is built from TRBV6-5 and TRBJ2-5; a possible D gene is TRBD2 (6 bases). V lost 2 bases to trimming and J lost 4 bases, with 11 bases between them. CDR1 and CDR2 (germline): MNHEY, SVGAGI. CDR3 length: 14 amino acids. Here the CDR3 reads CASSYGAGRETQYF. In DNA form, the CDR3 reads TGTGCCAGCAGTTACGGCGCGGGGCGAGAGACCCAGTACTTC.

The V call is TRBV29-1, the J call TRBJ2-7; the match to TRBD2 covers 13 bases. Germline V gene sequence: CDR1 SQVTM, CDR2 ANQGSEA. J gave up 0 bases and V 8 bases, and 16 bases lay outside the gene matches. CDR3 length: 18 amino acids. The CDR3 reads CSRIVVRTSGGPSYEQYF. The CDR3 DNA sequence: TGCAGCAGAATTGTGGTTAGGACTAGCGGGGGCCCCTCCTACGAGCAGTACTTC.

The rearrangement uses TRBV5-1 and TRBJ2-2; 12 bases map to TRBD2. This CDR3 spans 18 amino acids. Trimming at V came to 1 base and at J to 4 bases, leaving 8 bases not matched to a gene. Germline loops: CDR1 SGHRS, CDR2 YFSETQ. The CDR3 coding sequence is TGCGCCAGCAGCTTGTCTGGGACTAGCGGGTCATCCACCGGGGAGCTGTTTTTT. It translates to CASSLSGTSGSSTGELFF.

This sequence joins TRBV5-4 and TRBJ1-2; perhaps TRBD1 as D (5 bases). The V end lost 0 bases, the J end lost 4 bases, and 13 bases lay between the germline ends. Germline values: CDR1 SGHNT, CDR2 YYREEE (reference sequence). This CDR3 region has 15 residues. CDR3 sequence reads: CASSLGRANVYGYTF. The CDR3 nucleotides read TGTGCCAGCAGCTTGGGCAGGGCAAACGTCTATGGCTACACCTTC.

The rearrangement joins TRBV14 to TRBJ2-7, with a tentative D call TRBD2 (5 bases). The CDR3 totals 12 residues. The V and J ends lost 4 bases and 7 bases respectively, with 11 bases between them. Germline CDR1 and CDR2: SGHDN and FVKESK. CDR3 nucleotide sequence: TGTGCCAGCAGCCCATGGACTCTGGAGCAGTACTTC. This codes for CASSPWTLEQYF. The full variable domain, in which reference TRBV14 and TRBJ2-7 provide the parts outside the CDR3, is EAGVTQFPSHSVIEKGQTVTLRCDPISGHDNLYWYRRVMGKEIKFLLHFVKESKQDESGMPNNRFLAERTGGTYSTLKVQPAELEDSGVYFCASSPWTLEQYFGPGTRLTVT.

The chain joins TRBV28 to TRBJ2-5; 7 nucleotides line up with TRBD1. The J call is uncertain, as TRBJ2-7 better fits the DNA end. Germline assignment: CDR1 MDHEN and CDR2 SYDVKM. The CDR3 covers 15 residues. The CDR3 DNA sequence: TGTGCCAGCAGCCGCGAGAGGGGGCCCCTCTACGAGCAGTACTTC. Amino acid sequence: CASSRERGPLYEQYF.

The gene calls are TRBV12-2 and TRBJ2-7; TRBD1 is the table's D call and was not checked against the DNA. TRBV12-2 is a pseudogene locus. CDR3 length: 18 residues. The CDR3 spells CASRLADVQGSTYERQYF. The CDR3 region has the DNA TGTGCAAGTCGCTTAGCGGACGTACAGGGGTCAACCTACGAGCGGCAGTACTTC.

The chain joins TRBV7-6 to TRBJ2-7, with 9 bases matching TRBD1. The CDR3 extends over 14 amino acids. J gave up 3 bases and V 3 bases, and 3 bases lay outside the gene matches. Germline CDR1 reads SGHVS; CDR2 reads FNYEAQ. In DNA, the CDR3 is TGTGCCAGCAGCTTGGGACAGGGAGTCTACGAGCAGTACTTC. Its protein product is CASSLGQGVYEQYF.

The rearrangement uses TRBV7-2 and TRBJ1-6, with 10 bases that match TRBD1. Germline trimming cut 6 bases from V and 14 bases from J; bases unmatched to any gene: 4. CDR3 length: 12 amino acids. The V gene's germline CDR1 is SGHTA and CDR2 FQGNSA. The CDR3 region is CASSRDRGSLHF. The CDR3 DNA is TGTGCCAGCAGTAGGGACAGGGGATCCCTCCACTTT.

The genes are TRBV5-6 and TRBJ1-5; 7 positions agree with TRBD1. The CDR3 length is 16 residues. V trimming: 0 bases; J trimming: 6 bases; junction bases outside the gene matches: 9. CDR1 SGHDT and CDR2 YYEEEE come from the germline V gene. CDR3 coding DNA: TGTGCCAGCAGCTTGGGACAGGGAAGGGGGAGTCAGCCCCAGCATTTT. It codes for CASSLGQGRGSQPQHF.

This clone has a handful of counts. The chain uses TRBV19 and TRBJ1-3; D is ambiguous. The CDR3 length is 15 residues. The germline V and J ends were trimmed by 9 bases and 1 base, with 16 bases remaining between them. Germline V gene lookup returns CDR1 LNHDA and CDR2 SQIVND (reference sequence). The CDR3 region has the DNA TGTGCCAGCTGCGCCGGAGTTTGGTCTGGAAACACCATATATTTT. Residues: CASCAGVWSGNTIYF.

The chain is built from TRBV7-6 and TRBJ2-3, with D tentatively TRBD2 (5 bases). The germline V gene encodes CDR1 SGHVS and CDR2 FNYEAQ. The CDR3 loop spans 16 amino acids. V gave up 1 base and J gave up 6 bases, with 17 bases separating them. The CDR3 protein is CASSLEVASTGDTQYF. The DNA for the CDR3 is TGTGCCAGCAGCTTAGAGGTAGCTAGCACTGGGGATACGCAGTATTTT.

The J gene is TRBJ2-7, the V gene TRBV19; maybe TRBD1 (5 bases). Trimming shortened V by 1 base and J by 3 bases, and 10 bases separated the two germline ends. CDR1 LNHDA and CDR2 SQIVND come from the germline V gene (reference sequence). The CDR3 spans 14 residues. The CDR3 region has the DNA TGTGCCAGTAGTATAGGGGGCAGTATCTACGAGCAGTACTTC. This translates into CASSIGGSIYEQYF. Complete variable domain (other parts from reference TRBV19 and TRBJ2-7): DGGITQSPKYLFRKEGQNVTLSCEQNLNHDAMYWYRQDPGQGLRLIYYSQIVNDFQKGDIAEGYSVSREKKESFPLTVTSAQKNPTAFYLCASSIGGSIYEQYFGPGTRLTVT.

The chain carries TRBV4-1 and TRBJ1-4; D is uncertain. The CDR3 sequence is 18 residues long. CDR1 MGHRA and CDR2 YSYEKL come from the germline V gene. V was clipped by 1 base and J by 0 bases, with 15 bases between them. The CDR3 bases are TGCGCCAGCAGCCAAGGTCCGTGGCGGCGGGCAACTAATGAAAAACTGTTTTTT. This encodes CASSQGPWRRATNEKLFF.

The chain employs TRBV27 and TRBJ2-7, with D perhaps matching TRBD2 (6 bases). The CDR3 runs to 13 residues. The germline V and J ends were trimmed by 8 bases and 4 bases, with 15 bases remaining between them. Germline assignment: CDR1 MNHEY and CDR2 SMNVEV (reference sequence). CDR3 region: CASASDGEYEQYF. In nucleotides, the CDR3 is TGTGCCAGCGCTAGCGACGGAGAATACGAGCAGTACTTC.

This chain connects TRBV2 to TRBJ2-1, with 12 bases that match TRBD2. CDR3 length: 15 amino acids. With 6 bases clipped from V and 4 bases from J, the junction kept 4 bases outside the gene matches. The germline CDR1 and CDR2 sequences are SNHLY and FYNNEI. The CDR3 DNA is TGTGCCAGCAGGCCGGGACTAGCGGGTTACAATGAGCAGTTCTTC. It is translated as CASRPGLAGYNEQFF.

This chain connects TRBV6-1 to TRBJ1-5, with 9 bases aligning to TRBD1. Germline CDR1 is MNHNS and CDR2 is SASEGT. The CDR3 sequence is 16 residues long. V lost 4 bases and J lost 6; bases outside the gene matches: 10. CDR3 residues: CASSVLTGGAGQPQHF. The DNA of the CDR3 is TGTGCCAGCAGTGTACTCACAGGGGGCGCGGGTCAGCCCCAGCATTTT.

This chain joins TRBV20-1 and TRBJ1-1; possible D gene TRBD1, 5 bases. CDR1 is DFQATT, CDR2 SNEGSKA, per germline (reference sequence). The CDR3 consists of 10 residues. Trimming removed 6 bases from V and 7 bases from J, with 9 bases in between. The CDR3 nucleotides are TGCAGTGCCCCCGACAGTGAAGCTTTCTTT. As protein: CSAPDSEAFF.